This T cell receptor beta chain was identified during a study of Ad26.COV2.S vaccination and SARS-CoV-2 variants. Background on the study: Donor got 5x10^10 or 1x10^11 viral particles of Ad26.COV2.S.

The CDR3 covers 14 residues. Trimming shortened V by 9 bases and J by 2 bases, and 17 bases separated the two germline ends. Germline-derived CDR1 and CDR2 are SGHTA and FQGNSA. On this clone: Its target is not known.

Points from the study as a whole: Placebo recipients and vaccine recipients were similar in non-spike TCR breadth.

Treatment of the sample: around 19 received Ad26.COV2.S at low or high dose, single or two shots; roughly five received placebo; per-sample allocation not given. Collection of the samples took place on day 63 after the first injection of vaccine or placebo. Repertoires were generated with immunoSEQ multiplex PCR, while TCRdb's copy carries only in-frame clones and drops some. This sample has approximately 480,000 clones, with around 88% found just once. Source: peripheral blood, taken in a trial of Ad26.COV2.S vaccine versus placebo. The chain carries TRBV7-2 and TRBJ2-7, with D tentatively TRBD1 (7 bases). This receptor was identified in a person aged 18-60 years who received the Ad26.COV2.S COVID-19 vaccine or a placebo. CDR3 sequence (DNA): TGTGCCAGTGCTGGACAGGAGGGCCCCTACGAGCAGTACTTC. This gives the protein CASAGQEGPYEQYF.